This T cell receptor beta chain was profiled in a study of Graves' ophthalmopathy and Graves' hyperthyroidism. Across the whole study: Peripheral blood sampling preceded any treatment and occurred at initial diagnosis.

In this sample, this clonotype turned up a few times. Serum thyroxine and TRAb, along with clinical symptoms, thyroid ultrasound and orbital computed tomography, were what diagnosis relied on. RNA transcripts served as template for amplifying TCR beta CDR3 sequences. RT-PCR in the first round used HTBI primers; a second-round multiplex PCR followed. TCRdb reanalysed the multiplex PCR reads using MiXCR and keeps one entry per CDR3 protein. The sample comprises 300,000 or so distinct CDR3 sequences, roughly 17% of which are singletons, and roughly an eighth rests with the top ten. The CDR3 is 13 amino acids. The V end lost 2 bases, the J end lost 7 bases, and 11 bases lay between the germline ends.

The chain combines TRBV12-3 or TRBV12-4 with TRBJ1-1; D gene ambiguous. The material sequenced was peripheral blood. The TCR comes from an adult man with Graves' ophthalmopathy. The CDR3 loop reads CASSLRQTGEAFF. CDR3 DNA sequence: TGTGCCAGCAGTTTAAGGCAGACCGGTGAAGCTTTCTTT.